This entry concerns a single T cell receptor (beta chain). Germline V CDR1 and CDR2: SGHKS, YYEKEE (reference sequence). This CDR3 comprises 15 residues. The data are from a study of T cells expressing NK-cell markers. TCRdb re-called the 5' RACE reads and catalogs CDR3 proteins one per entry, DNA excluded. In total, the table holds 250,000 to 300,000 distinct CDR3 sequences. The sequence came from a woman aged 18 to 75 in good health. The sample was blood T cells: a sorted CD56 or NKG2C T cell subset, CD4+ or CD8+ T cells, or bulk PBMC T cells (not recorded which). This chain connects TRBV5-5 to TRBJ1-2; TCRdb proposes TRBD1, but this gene call is untestable without DNA. The CDR3 loop reads CASSLDDRGPMGYTF.